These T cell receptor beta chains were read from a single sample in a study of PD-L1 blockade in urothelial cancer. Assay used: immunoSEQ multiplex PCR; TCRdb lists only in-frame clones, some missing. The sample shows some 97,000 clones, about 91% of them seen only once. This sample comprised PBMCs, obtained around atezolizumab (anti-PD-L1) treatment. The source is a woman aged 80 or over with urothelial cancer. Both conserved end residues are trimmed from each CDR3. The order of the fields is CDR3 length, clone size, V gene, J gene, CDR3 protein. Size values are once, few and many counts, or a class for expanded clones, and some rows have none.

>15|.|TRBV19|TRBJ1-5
ASSIVVTGNSNQPQH
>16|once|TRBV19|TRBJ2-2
ASSTTSGRSIVTGELF
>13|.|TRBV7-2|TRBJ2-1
ASSSPLSSYNEQF
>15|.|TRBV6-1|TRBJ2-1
ASSGSWGAGGRDEQF
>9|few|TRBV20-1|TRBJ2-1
SAAPEEGQF
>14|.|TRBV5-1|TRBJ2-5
ASSLVKGGVGETQY
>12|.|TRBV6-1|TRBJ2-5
ASSLFAGGETQY
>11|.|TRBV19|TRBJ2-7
ATGWGQYYEQY
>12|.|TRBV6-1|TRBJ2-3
ASRGAGELYTQY
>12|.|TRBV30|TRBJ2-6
AWKWGAGANVLT
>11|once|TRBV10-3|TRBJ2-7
ATAGDTSYEQY
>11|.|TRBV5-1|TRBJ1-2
ASSLGQGGGYT
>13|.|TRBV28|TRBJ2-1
ASSRTSGRASEQF
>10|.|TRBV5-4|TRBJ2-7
ASSSPTYEQY
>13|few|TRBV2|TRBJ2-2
ASRVTSGNTGELF
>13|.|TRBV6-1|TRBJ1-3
ATSLGSYSGNTIY
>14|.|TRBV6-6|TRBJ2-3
ASRITSGTSADTQY
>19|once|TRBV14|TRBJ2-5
ASSPLPAGTSGRALRETQY
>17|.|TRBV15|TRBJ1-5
ATSRDPRGGGMGNQPQH
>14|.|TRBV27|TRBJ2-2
ASSLLAGGTTGELF
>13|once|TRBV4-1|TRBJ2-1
ASSLGLAGQDRQF
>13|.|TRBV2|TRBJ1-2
ASSVGTGGNYGYT
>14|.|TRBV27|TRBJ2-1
ASRRPGLAGYNEQF
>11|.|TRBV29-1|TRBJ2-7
STRREGMYEQY
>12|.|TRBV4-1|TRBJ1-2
ASSQTGNSYGYT
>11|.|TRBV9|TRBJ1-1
ASSATSRGPAF
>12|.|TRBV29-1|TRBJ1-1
SVADRGRDTEAF
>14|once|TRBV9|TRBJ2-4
ASSVGGTGAKNIQY
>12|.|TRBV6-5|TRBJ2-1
ASSYRDRGYEQF
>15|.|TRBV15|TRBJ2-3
ATSRDRGEGGADTQY
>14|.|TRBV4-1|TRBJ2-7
ASSQAEGSWADEQY
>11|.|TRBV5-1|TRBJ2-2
ASSQTYTGELF
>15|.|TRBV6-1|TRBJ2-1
ASSEVPSGVSYNEQF
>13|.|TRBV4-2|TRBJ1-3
ASSQIQGAGNTIY
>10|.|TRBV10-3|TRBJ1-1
AATGSGTEAF
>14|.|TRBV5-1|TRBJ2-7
ASSPHSPGQGYEQY
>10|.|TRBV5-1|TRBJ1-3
ASSGSGNTIY
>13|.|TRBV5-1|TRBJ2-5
ASSLFPSGQETQY
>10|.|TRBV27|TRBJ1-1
ASSFHRGQAF
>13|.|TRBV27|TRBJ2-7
ATRTLGQIAYEQY